The rows below give T cell receptor beta chains drawn from one sample of a study of shared clonotypes between healthy human individuals. The table came from immunoSEQ multiplex PCR; TCRdb's copy has only in-frame clones and leaves some out. The table includes about 510,000 clones, about 96% detected once. Sequencing was done on a sample of naive CD4+ T cells sorted from blood. These receptors were collected from a woman aged 30 to 39 in good health. Each CDR3 is given with its conserved first and last residue. Fields, in order: V gene, CDR3 protein.

TRBV19	CASSTLGGISYEQYF
TRBV4-1	CASSQDDQGIGRTGELFF
TRBV7-9	CASSPSAGVAETQYF
TRBV7-2	CASSLGDRLAGVNTDTQYF
TRBV18	CASSPSKAGDMTDTQYF
TRBV6-5	CASRGQGKEGYTF
TRBV4-1	CASSQTDRDYQPQHF
TRBV2	CASSGGTLIYEQYF
TRBV28	CASSSPDRGRSNQPQHF
TRBV19	CASSQNPGRPNEKLFF
TRBV19	CASKQGSWNTEAFF
TRBV20-1	CSARMAETQYF
TRBV27	CASSLYQGAEAFF
TRBV5-1	CASRNPGLPPTRGETQYF
TRBV7-2	CASSVLRDSNQPQHF
TRBV19	CASSPTGTRYGYTF
TRBV27	CASSSDRSAFTEAFF
TRBV29-1	CSVGHSQETQYF
TRBV19	CASFHSPGQGVSGANVLTF
TRBV5-1	CASSLDRGTGELFF
TRBV27	CASSSQGLSEKLFF
TRBV28	CASSFRGYGYTF
TRBV7-8	CASLPIGPGETQYF
TRBV5-1	CASSWGQGDRYEQYF
TRBV27	CASRRGNQPQHF